The 5 T cell receptor beta chains reported below all come from one sample, sequenced in a study of shared clonotypes between healthy human individuals. Here immunoSEQ multiplex PCR was the method, and the copy in TCRdb shows in-frame clones only, minus some. Of roughly 2 million clones in the sample, 85% to 95% are singletons; the top ten hold 0.1% to 0.15%. The sequenced sample was naive CD4+ T cells sorted from blood. Subset denoted: CD45RA+ positively selected. Receptor source: a young man in good health.

The genes are TRBV28 and TRBJ1-2; D might be TRBD1 (5 bases). Deletions cut 3 bases from V and 3 bases from J, with 14 bases between. Germline assignment: CDR1 MDHEN and CDR2 SYDVKM. This CDR3 is 15 amino acids long. The CDR3 DNA is TGTGCCAGCAGTTTTGGACCCCGGGGCGACTATGGCTACACCTTC. Its protein product is CASSFGPRGDYGYTF.

The rearrangement uses TRBV19 and TRBJ2-5, with D perhaps TRBD2 (7 bases). Germline CDR1 is LNHDA and CDR2 is SQIVND (reference sequence). The CDR3 spans 14 residues. Between the trimmed V and J ends, which lost 5 bases and 2 bases, there was a span of 12 bases. In DNA form, the CDR3 reads TGTGCCAGTAGTCACGAGGGGGGGCAAGAGACCCAGTACTTC. Protein sequence: CASSHEGGQETQYF.

The V call is TRBV10-3, the J call TRBJ1-1, with TRBD1 identical over 7 bases. CDR1 is ENHRY, CDR2 SYGVKD, per germline. The ends lost 5 bases at V and 3 bases at J; junction bases unmatched: 9. The CDR3 has 15 amino acids. Here the CDR3 DNA reads TGTGCCATCAGTCCGAGGGAGGGGGCCGACACTGAAGCTTTCTTT. Translating gives CAISPREGADTEAFF.

CDR3 DNA sequence: TGCGCCAGCAGCTTGGAGCGAGGGTCCGGTGGCTACACCTTC. It is translated as CASSLERGSGGYTF. The V call is TRBV5-1, the J call TRBJ1-2, with D uncertain. Germline V CDR1 and CDR2: SGHRS, YFSETQ. The CDR3 length is 14 residues. V lost 0 bases to trimming and J lost 7 bases, with 13 bases between them.

V gene TRBV2 combines with J gene TRBJ2-3; 8 bases fit TRBD2. The CDR3 is 14 amino acids. Germline V gene sequence: CDR1 SNHLY, CDR2 FYNNEI. Losses at the gene ends were 4 bases for V and 4 bases for J; bases not matched to a gene: 4. The CDR3 spells CASSVNGGADTQYF. CDR3 coding DNA: TGTGCCAGCAGTGTCAACGGGGGGGCAGATACGCAGTATTTT.